This T cell receptor (beta chain) stems from a study of shared clonotypes between healthy human individuals. Turning to the study itself: Per-donor plates numbered three CD4 naive, three CD4 memory, two CD8 naive and one CD8 memory.

Trimming took 2 bases from V and 8 from J; bases not matched to a gene: 9. The CDR3 covers 15 residues. Germline CDR1 reads MGHRA; CDR2 reads YSYEKL. Naive CD8 cells, CD45RO-negative and positively selected for CCR7, excluded terminally differentiated effector memory CD45RA+ cells. Assay: immunoSEQ multiplex PCR; the TCRdb copy retains only in-frame clones and omits some. The table shows some 1,900,000 clones, with about 95% occurring only once. The V and J genes are TRBV4-1 and TRBJ2-1; 7 nucleotides align to TRBD2. Sequencing was performed on naive CD8+ T cells sorted from blood. The TCR sequence derives from a man between 18 and 29 years old in good health. In DNA, the CDR3 is TGCGCCAGCAGCCAAATTAGCGGGTGGAGGGATGAGCAGTTCTTC. This sequence encodes CASSQISGWRDEQFF.